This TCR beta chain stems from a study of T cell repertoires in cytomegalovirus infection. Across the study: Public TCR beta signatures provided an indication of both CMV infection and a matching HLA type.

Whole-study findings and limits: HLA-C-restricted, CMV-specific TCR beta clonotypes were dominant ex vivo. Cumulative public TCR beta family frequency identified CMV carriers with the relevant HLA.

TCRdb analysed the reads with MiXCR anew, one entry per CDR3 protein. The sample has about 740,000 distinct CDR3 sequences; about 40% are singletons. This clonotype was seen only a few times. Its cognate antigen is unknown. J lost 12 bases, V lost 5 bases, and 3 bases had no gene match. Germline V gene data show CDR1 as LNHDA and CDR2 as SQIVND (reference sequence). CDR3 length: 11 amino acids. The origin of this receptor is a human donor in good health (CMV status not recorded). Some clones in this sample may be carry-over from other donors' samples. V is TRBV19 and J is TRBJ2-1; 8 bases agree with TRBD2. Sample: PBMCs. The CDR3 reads CASSFGGGQFF. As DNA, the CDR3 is TGTGCCAGTAGTTTCGGGGGGGGGCAGTTCTTC.